Listed below are T cell receptor beta chains from one sample, sequenced in a study of blood T cell repertoires in COVID-19. Sequencing used immunoSEQ multiplex PCR; TCRdb keeps in-frame clones, though not all of them. The profile shows around 66,000 clones, around 87% of them singletons. The specimen was peripheral blood. These receptors came from a man aged 55 to 70 with acute or convalescent COVID-19. CDR3s include the opening cysteine and the closing phenylalanine or tryptophan. A D gene is named only where the DNA matches it firmly. Size is stated for part of the rows, as once, few or many counts, or as a class when the clone is expanded.

d_gene,abundance,v_gene,j_gene,CDR3aa,CDR3nt
-,-,TRBV7-2,TRBJ2-7,CASSFSGNSYEQYF,TGTGCCAGCAGCTTTTCGGGGAACTCCTACGAGCAGTACTTC
-,-,TRBV28,TRBJ2-5,CASSPGTRKETQYF,TGTGCCAGCAGTCCGGGGACACGAAAAGAGACCCAGTACTTC
TRBD1,once,TRBV13,TRBJ1-2,CASSRGTAHQTYGYTF,TGTGCCAGCAGCCGCGGGACAGCGCATCAAACCTATGGCTACACCTTC
-,-,TRBV4-3,TRBJ1-1,CASSQDRSGKTEAFF,TGCGCCAGCAGCCAAGATCGTTCAGGGAAGACTGAAGCTTTCTTT
-,-,TRBV5-4,TRBJ1-3,CASSRMGRGNTIYF,TGTGCCAGCAGCCGAATGGGAAGGGGGAACACCATATATTTT
-,once,TRBV12-5,TRBJ1-5,CASGRRQPQHF,TGTGCTAGTGGCCGCAGACAGCCCCAGCATTTT
-,-,TRBV9,TRBJ1-3,CASSGAPQGNGNTIYF,TGTGCCAGCAGCGGAGCGCCTCAGGGTAATGGAAACACCATATATTTT
-,-,TRBV19,TRBJ1-6,CASSIPGSSYNSPLHF,TGTGCCAGTAGTATACCGGGGAGCTCCTATAATTCACCCCTCCACTTT
-,-,TRBV27,TRBJ2-1,CASSLVPDEQFF,TGTGCCAGCAGTTTAGTTCCGGATGAGCAGTTCTTC
-,-,TRBV3-1/TRBV3-2,TRBJ1-1,CASSRTVNTEAFF,TGTGCCAGCAGCCGGACAGTGAACACTGAAGCTTTCTTT
TRBD1,once,TRBV19,TRBJ1-4,CASSKRDSNEKLFF,TGTGCCAGTAGTAAACGGGACAGTAATGAAAAACTGTTTTTT
-,once,TRBV5-1,TRBJ1-1,CASSTMAGRFTEAFF,TGCGCCAGCAGCACGATGGCAGGGCGGTTCACTGAAGCTTTCTTT
-,-,TRBV7-2,TRBJ2-3,CASSLYLSQGDTQYF,TGTGCCAGCAGCTTGTATCTGAGTCAGGGGGATACGCAGTATTTT
TRBD1,few,TRBV6-2/TRBV6-3,TRBJ1-2,CASSWTGFLYGYTF,TGTGCCAGCAGTTGGACAGGGTTTTTATATGGCTACACCTTC
-,-,TRBV6-5,TRBJ1-3,CASSGGGRSGNTIYF,TGTGCCAGCAGCGGGGGGGGGCGCTCTGGAAACACCATATATTTT
-,few,TRBV20-1,TRBJ2-5,CSARDSQTQYF,TGCAGTGCTAGAGATAGCCAGACCCAGTACTTC
-,-,TRBV19,TRBJ1-1,CASSFLRTEGRAFF,TGTGCCAGTAGTTTTCTACGAACGGAGGGGAGAGCTTTCTTT
TRBD1,-,TRBV18,TRBJ1-2,CASSPGTANYGYTF,TGTGCCAGCTCACCAGGGACAGCTAACTATGGCTACACCTTC
-,-,TRBV6-2/TRBV6-3,TRBJ2-5,CASSYSTRAETQYF,TGTGCCAGCAGTTACTCGACCAGGGCAGAGACCCAGTACTTC
TRBD1,-,TRBV29-1,TRBJ1-4,CSVEDPDRGSEKLFF,TGCAGCGTTGAAGATCCGGACAGGGGAAGTGAAAAACTGTTTTTT
TRBD1,-,TRBV9,TRBJ1-2,CASSLTTGTGEGGYTF,TGTGCCAGCAGCCTGACAACCGGGACAGGGGAGGGTGGCTACACCTTC
-,-,TRBV19,TRBJ2-7,CASSLGYEQYF,TGTGCCAGTAGCCTAGGCTACGAGCAGTACTTC
-,-,TRBV7-2,TRBJ2-1,CASSPRVGEQFF,TGTGCCAGCAGCCCGAGGGTCGGTGAGCAGTTCTTC
-,-,TRBV6-5,TRBJ2-3,CASSYNRIQQYF,TGTGCCAGCAGTTATAACAGGATACAACAGTATTTT
-,-,TRBV2,TRBJ1-6,CASSSSGETNNSPLHF,TGTGCCAGCAGTTCGTCGGGGGAGACGAATAATTCACCCCTCCACTTT
TRBD1,-,TRBV5-4,TRBJ1-1,CASSIPGQYTEAFF,TGTGCCAGCAGCATACCGGGACAGTACACTGAAGCTTTCTTT
-,-,TRBV19,TRBJ1-2,CASSIVGTLGDGYTF,TGTGCCAGTAGTATAGTAGGGACACTGGGGGATGGCTACACCTTC
-,-,TRBV27,TRBJ2-2,CASSLGGGTGELFF,TGTGCCAGCAGTTTGGGGGGAGGAACCGGGGAGCTGTTTTTT
-,-,TRBV11-2,TRBJ2-2,CASSSGLGVGELFF,TGTGCCAGCAGCTCTGGACTCGGAGTTGGGGAGCTGTTTTTT
-,-,TRBV29-1,TRBJ2-3,CSVKGAGTTDTQYF,TGCAGCGTTAAGGGGGCGGGAACCACAGATACGCAGTATTTT